This TCR beta chain was observed in a study of cytomegalovirus exposure and HLA in healthy donors (dated by TCRdb to 2017 to 2019). As for the study more broadly: The roughly 650 repertoires of the first cohort and the approximately 110 validation repertoires were produced on the same platform, according to a later analysis. High-throughput TCR immunosequencing, statistical association of individual TCRs with disease status, and machine learning were combined to predict cytomegalovirus infection status. Besides the first cohort of roughly 700 subjects, a separate validation cohort made up of 120 different subjects was used. The aim of the study was to test whether cataloging public T cell receptors could identify signatures of past pathogen exposure. What the study reported, not specific to this receptor: Of the cluster scores, approximately 94% were above 0 in a later analysis, which found that TCRs clustered in the first cohort also tended to co-occur in the approximately 110 validation repertoires. The authors suggested that the approach could potentially be generalized to other disease states and immunological phenotypes. A later analysis had no HLA typing for the validation cohort, so co-occurrence there was scored across all 120 or so repertoires. Three of the identified cytomegalovirus-associated TCR beta chains were confirmed in vitro to be specific for cytomegalovirus antigens. The classifier was reported to diagnose cytomegalovirus status with high specificity and sensitivity in both the original and validation cohorts. A total of around 150 TCR beta chains were listed by the study as associated with cytomegalovirus. Most TCR sequences were seen in very few donors, while some public TCRs were found in many individuals.

A note on this clone: Its target antigen remains unknown. Base qualities are not at hand, and no much larger clone is one base apart.

Donors formed part of the validation cohort, which comprised 120 subjects and was distinct from the first cohort of several hundred subjects. Preparation of the library involved the immunoSEQ multiplex PCR assay. Concerning the study's data processing: A statistical classification framework was built for diagnosing cytomegalovirus status from the catalog of TCR beta chain sequences. What TCRdb holds here is the immuneACCESS table cut down to in-frame rearrangements. Part of the clones is not present; checked against another copy, under half of the missing clones reflect an unresolved V gene, and the others are unexplained. The DNA gave D and trimming, while V, J and clone size come from that table. A total of 85,000 to 120,000 clones appear in this sample, roughly 94% of them only once. Together, the top ten hold 0.8% to 0.9% of the sample. From cysteine to phenylalanine, the CDR3 is 15 amino acids long. The CDR3 DNA has 45 bases and is translated from base 1. V lost 5 bases and J lost 4 bases, and the count of bases not matched to a germline gene is 8. The germline V gene specifies SNHLY as CDR1 and FYNNEI as CDR2.

The sequence came from a woman in her late teens or twenties in good health and CMV-seronegative. The chain is encoded by TRBV2 joined to TRBJ1-5, and TRBD1 matches 7 of the central bases. Source material: PBMCs. The nucleotide sequence is given as TGTGCCAGCAGTCGGCTAGGGACAGAAAATCAGCCCCAGCATTTT. Translated, this is CASSRLGTENQPQHF.